This TCR beta chain comes out of a study of blood T cell repertoires in COVID-19. Background on the study: The United States, Italy and Spain were the sources of the acute and convalescent COVID-19 samples. In each case, the material was cDNA or gDNA derived from T cells, B-cell-depleted T cells, or PBMCs.

In the authors' methods: Nucleated cell counts were estimated from reference gene primer amplification. Method: immunoSEQ multiplex PCR; TCRdb's copy keeps in-frame clones and lacks some. Clone size and V and J calls were adopted from that table, with D and trimming inferred from the DNA. The sample has about 110,000 clones, approximately 90% seen once. Trimming stripped 0 bases from V and 5 bases from J, with 11 bases between. Germline-derived CDR1 and CDR2 are ENHRY and SYGVKD. CDR3 size: 14 residues. The rearrangement joins TRBV10-3 to TRBJ2-7, with a possible D match to TRBD2 (5 bases). The sequenced material came from peripheral blood. The receptor comes from a woman aged 65 to 85 who had recovered from COVID-19. The CDR3 loop is CAISESRAGNEQYF. CDR3 in DNA: TGTGCCATCAGTGAGTCGAGGGCGGGTAACGAGCAGTACTTC.